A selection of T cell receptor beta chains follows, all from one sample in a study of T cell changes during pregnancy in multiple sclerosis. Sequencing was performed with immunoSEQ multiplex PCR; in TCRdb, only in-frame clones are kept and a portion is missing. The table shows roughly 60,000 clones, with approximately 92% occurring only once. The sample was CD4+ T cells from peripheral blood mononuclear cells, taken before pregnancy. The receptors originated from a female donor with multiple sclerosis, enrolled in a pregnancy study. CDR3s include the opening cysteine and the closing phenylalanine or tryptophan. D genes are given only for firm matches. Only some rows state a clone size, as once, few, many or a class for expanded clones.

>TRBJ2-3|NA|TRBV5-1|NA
CASSLAKDTQYF
TGCGCCAGCAGCCTAGCTAAGGATACGCAGTATTTT
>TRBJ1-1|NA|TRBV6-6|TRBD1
CASNRDRGGTEAFF
TGTGCCAGCAATCGGGACAGGGGCGGTACTGAAGCTTTCTTT
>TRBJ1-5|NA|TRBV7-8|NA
CASSLTSLNQPQHF
TGTGCCAGCAGCTTGACATCCCTCAATCAGCCCCAGCATTTT
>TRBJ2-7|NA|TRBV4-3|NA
CASSQDRAGTPYEQYF
TGCGCCAGCAGCCAAGATCGGGCAGGGACTCCCTACGAGCAGTACTTC
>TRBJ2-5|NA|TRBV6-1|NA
CASSEDLGSQETQYF
TGTGCCAGCAGTGAAGATTTGGGGAGTCAAGAGACCCAGTACTTC
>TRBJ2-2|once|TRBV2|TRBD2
CASSEAGGLAGHLSGELFF
TGTGCCAGCAGTGAAGCGGGCGGACTAGCGGGTCATCTTTCCGGGGAGCTGTTTTTT
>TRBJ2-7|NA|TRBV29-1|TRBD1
CSVEGQGAREQYF
TGCAGCGTTGAGGGGCAGGGGGCGCGGGAGCAGTACTTC
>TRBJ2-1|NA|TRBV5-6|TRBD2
CASSLASGRASYNEQFF
TGTGCCAGCAGCTTGGCGAGCGGGAGGGCCAGCTACAATGAGCAGTTCTTC
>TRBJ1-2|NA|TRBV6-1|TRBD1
CASSETPGQNYGYTF
TGTGCCAGCAGTGAAACACCGGGACAGAACTATGGCTACACCTTC
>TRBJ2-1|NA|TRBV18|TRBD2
CASSPPTSGGLSHEQFF
TGTGCCAGCTCACCACCGACTAGCGGGGGTTTAAGCCATGAGCAGTTCTTC
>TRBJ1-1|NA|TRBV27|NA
CASTDSFNTEAFF
TGTGCCAGCACAGACAGTTTTAACACTGAAGCTTTCTTT
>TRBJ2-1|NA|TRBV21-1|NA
CASSKQATGGDNEQFF
TGTGCCAGCAGCAAACAGGCGACAGGAGGTGACAATGAGCAGTTCTTC
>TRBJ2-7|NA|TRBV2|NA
CASSVQGRSYEQYF
TGTGCCAGCAGTGTGCAGGGTCGAAGCTACGAGCAGTACTTC
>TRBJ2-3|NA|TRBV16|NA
CASSQSNRVTDTQYF
TGTGCCAGCAGCCAGTCGAATCGGGTCACAGATACGCAGTATTTT
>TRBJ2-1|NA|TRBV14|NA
CASSQVRQAFYNEQFF
TGTGCCAGCAGCCAAGTACGACAGGCTTTTTACAATGAGCAGTTCTTC
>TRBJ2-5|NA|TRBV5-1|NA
CASSFGGRGQETQYF
TGCGCCAGCAGCTTCGGGGGGCGCGGGCAAGAGACCCAGTACTTC
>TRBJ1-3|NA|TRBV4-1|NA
CASSQGLVPRSGNTIYF
TGCGCCAGCAGCCAAGGTCTTGTACCGAGGTCTGGAAACACCATATATTTT
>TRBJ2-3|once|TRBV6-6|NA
CASSYPDFRDTQYF
TGTGCCAGCAGTTACCCCGACTTTAGAGATACGCAGTATTTT
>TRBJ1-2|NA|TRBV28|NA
CASSSRGGLRGYTF
TGTGCCAGCAGTTCCCGGGGGGGGCTTCGAGGCTACACCTTC